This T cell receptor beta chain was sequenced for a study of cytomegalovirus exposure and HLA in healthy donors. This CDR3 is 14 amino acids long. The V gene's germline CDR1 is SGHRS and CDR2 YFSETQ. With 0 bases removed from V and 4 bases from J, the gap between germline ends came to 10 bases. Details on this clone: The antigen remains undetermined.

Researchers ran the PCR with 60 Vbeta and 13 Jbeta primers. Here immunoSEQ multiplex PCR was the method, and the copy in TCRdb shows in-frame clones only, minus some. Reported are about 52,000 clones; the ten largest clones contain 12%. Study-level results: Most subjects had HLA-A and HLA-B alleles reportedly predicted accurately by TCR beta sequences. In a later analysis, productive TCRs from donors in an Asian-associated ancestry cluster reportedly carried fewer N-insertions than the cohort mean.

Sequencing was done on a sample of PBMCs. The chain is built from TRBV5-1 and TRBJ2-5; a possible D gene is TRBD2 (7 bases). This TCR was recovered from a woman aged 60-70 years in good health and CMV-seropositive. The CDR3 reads CASSLVGGGETQYF. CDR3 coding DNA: TGCGCCAGCAGCTTGGTAGGGGGGGGAGAGACCCAGTACTTC.